Following are 3 T cell receptor beta chains from one sample sequenced in a study of T-cell memory formation after mild COVID-19. TCRdb reprocessed the 5' RACE reads via MiXCR and lists one record per CDR3 protein. The data contain 350,000 to 400,000 distinct CDR3 sequences, under 25% of them singletons. The sample consisted of PBMCs or a T cell subset sorted from them (not recorded which). All receptors come from an adult woman who had mild COVID-19 (a few samples of this study predate the infection). Cell type and time point are not known.

The chain joins TRBV20-1 to TRBJ2-7; weak D call: TRBD2 (6 bases). From germline, CDR1 is DFQATT and CDR2 SNEGSKA (reference sequence). The CDR3 covers 14 residues. Trimming removed 1 base at V and 7 bases at J, with 17 bases between. CDR3 amino acids: CSARVAGRSREQYF. The CDR3 nucleotides are TGCAGTGCTAGAGTGGCAGGGAGGTCGAGGGAGCAGTACTTC.

Comments on this clonotype: A much larger clonotype is one base distant, so this may be a read error. This chain joins TRBV20-1 and TRBJ2-7; no firm D call. Germline loops: CDR1 DFQATT, CDR2 SNEGSKA (reference sequence). The CDR3 runs to 11 residues. The V end was cut by 1 base, the J end by 5 bases, with 6 bases between. CDR3 sequence reads: CSARGANEQYF. In DNA, the CDR3 is TGCAGTGCTAGAGGGGCCAACGAGCAGTACTTC.

This clonotype was detected ten times or more. V usage is TRBV20-1 and J usage is TRBJ2-7; the match to TRBD2 covers 11 bases. Germline loops: CDR1 DFQATT, CDR2 SNEGSKA (reference sequence). The CDR3 extends over 17 amino acids. The ends lost 5 bases at V and 1 base at J; junction bases unmatched: 13. CDR3 in DNA: TGCAGTGCTTCTCTACTAGCGGGAGTGAAAAAATCCTACGAGCAGTACTTC. It encodes CSASLLAGVKKSYEQYF.